This T cell receptor beta chain is from a study of glioma-infiltrating T cells after dendritic cell vaccination. Across the study: Patients received autologous tumor lysate-pulsed dendritic cell vaccination between 2003 and 2012.

CDR1 SNHLY and CDR2 FYNNEI come from the germline V gene. J gave up 0 bases and V 1 base, and 3 bases lay outside the gene matches. The CDR3 has 16 residues. Sequencing was performed with immunoSEQ multiplex PCR; in TCRdb, only in-frame clones are kept and a portion is missing. The sample lists some 87,000 clones; roughly 84% were seen once. This receptor was obtained from a human donor with glioblastoma. The chain couples TRBV2 to TRBJ2-3, with 8 bases matching TRBD2. Sequencing used blood, obtained before dendritic cell vaccination. The CDR3, as DNA: TGTGCCAGCAGTGAAGGGCGGGGGGTGAGCACAGATACGCAGTATTTT. This gives the protein CASSEGRGVSTDTQYF.